This is a list of T cell receptor beta chains from one sample in a study of cytomegalovirus exposure and HLA in healthy donors. Sequencing was performed with immunoSEQ multiplex PCR; in TCRdb, only in-frame clones are kept and a portion is missing. The top ten hold around 3% of the sample, which has under 150,000 clones, 70% to 85% seen once. The sample was PBMCs. The receptors originated from a boy aged 2-9 years in good health and CMV-seronegative. The CDR3 runs from the conserved cysteine through the conserved F or W. Fields, in order: J gene, clone size, D gene, V gene, CDR3 protein, CDR3 DNA. The D gene is left open where the match is weak. Only some rows state a clone size, as once, few, many or a class for expanded clones.

j_gene: TRBJ1-2; abundance: -; d_gene: -; v_gene: TRBV11-2; CDR3aa: CASSPFDVLGGDGYTF; CDR3nt: TGTGCCAGCAGCCCCTTTGACGTGCTCGGGGGGGATGGCTACACCTTC
j_gene: TRBJ1-1; abundance: -; d_gene: TRBD1; v_gene: TRBV2; CDR3aa: CASSEDRQGNTEAFF; CDR3nt: TGTGCCAGCAGTGAGGATCGACAGGGAAATACTGAAGCTTTCTTT
j_gene: TRBJ2-6; abundance: -; d_gene: -; v_gene: TRBV10-3; CDR3aa: CAISEDDPELVGNVLTF; CDR3nt: TGTGCCATCAGTGAGGACGACCCCGAACTAGTAGGCAACGTCCTGACTTTC
j_gene: TRBJ1-1; abundance: -; d_gene: -; v_gene: TRBV15; CDR3aa: CATSEGGVMNTEAFF; CDR3nt: TGTGCCACCAGTGAGGGTGGGGTAATGAACACTGAAGCTTTCTTT
j_gene: TRBJ2-2; abundance: -; d_gene: -; v_gene: TRBV9; CDR3aa: CASSVRLAGELFF; CDR3nt: TGTGCCAGCAGCGTTCGACTAGCCGGGGAGCTGTTTTTT
j_gene: TRBJ1-2; abundance: -; d_gene: TRBD1; v_gene: TRBV7-9; CDR3aa: CATKWGQGGYGYTF; CDR3nt: TGTGCCACCAAGTGGGGACAGGGCGGCTATGGCTACACCTTC
j_gene: TRBJ1-1; abundance: -; d_gene: -; v_gene: TRBV7-6; CDR3aa: CASSLEPDNMNTEAFF; CDR3nt: TGTGCCAGCAGCTTAGAGCCGGACAACATGAACACTGAAGCTTTCTTT
j_gene: TRBJ2-5; abundance: -; d_gene: -; v_gene: TRBV6-5; CDR3aa: CASSYVPGISETQYF; CDR3nt: TGTGCCAGCAGTTACGTGCCGGGAATTTCGGAGACCCAGTACTTC
j_gene: TRBJ2-1; abundance: -; d_gene: TRBD1; v_gene: TRBV18; CDR3aa: CASSPGDRGRTYNEQFF; CDR3nt: TGTGCCAGCTCACCCGGGGACAGGGGGAGGACCTACAATGAGCAGTTCTTC
j_gene: TRBJ1-1; abundance: -; d_gene: TRBD1; v_gene: TRBV19; CDR3aa: CASSTTGYDTEAFF; CDR3nt: TGTGCCAGTAGTACGACAGGGTACGACACTGAAGCTTTCTTT
j_gene: TRBJ2-1; abundance: once; d_gene: -; v_gene: TRBV19; CDR3aa: CATGGRRFYNEQFF; CDR3nt: TGTGCCACCGGGGGTAGGAGGTTCTACAATGAGCAGTTCTTC
j_gene: TRBJ1-2; abundance: -; d_gene: -; v_gene: TRBV19; CDR3aa: CASSKGAGNYGYTF; CDR3nt: TGTGCCAGTAGTAAAGGGGCGGGAAACTATGGCTACACCTTC
j_gene: TRBJ1-2; abundance: once; d_gene: -; v_gene: TRBV2; CDR3aa: CASSEPGNYGYTF; CDR3nt: TGTGCCAGCAGTGAACCAGGGAACTATGGCTACACCTTC
j_gene: TRBJ2-1; abundance: -; d_gene: TRBD2; v_gene: TRBV19; CDR3aa: CASSIPGLAGSYNEQFF; CDR3nt: TGTGCCAGTAGTATACCGGGACTAGCGGGGTCGTACAATGAGCAGTTCTTC
j_gene: TRBJ1-2; abundance: few; d_gene: -; v_gene: TRBV18; CDR3aa: CASSPPGRGRDGYTF; CDR3nt: TGTGCCAGCTCACCACCGGGGCGGGGGAGAGATGGCTACACCTTC
j_gene: TRBJ1-2; abundance: -; d_gene: TRBD1; v_gene: TRBV5-6; CDR3aa: CASSYREGAVYGYTF; CDR3nt: TGTGCCAGCAGCTATAGAGAGGGGGCTGTCTATGGCTACACCTTC
j_gene: TRBJ2-3; abundance: -; d_gene: TRBD1; v_gene: TRBV10-1; CDR3aa: CASSGTGGLAQYF; CDR3nt: TGCGCCAGCAGTGGGACAGGGGGCTTAGCGCAGTATTTT
j_gene: TRBJ1-1; abundance: -; d_gene: TRBD1; v_gene: TRBV19; CDR3aa: CASPGQGAKTEAFF; CDR3nt: TGTGCCAGTCCCGGGCAGGGGGCGAAAACTGAAGCTTTCTTT
j_gene: TRBJ1-2; abundance: -; d_gene: -; v_gene: TRBV9; CDR3aa: CASSVGTSVINYGYTF; CDR3nt: TGTGCCAGCAGCGTAGGCACTTCGGTGATTAACTATGGCTACACCTTC
j_gene: TRBJ2-1; abundance: -; d_gene: -; v_gene: TRBV9; CDR3aa: CASSAGGGTGYNEQFF; CDR3nt: TGTGCCAGCAGCGCCGGGGGTGGGACGGGCTACAATGAGCAGTTCTTC
j_gene: TRBJ2-3; abundance: -; d_gene: TRBD1; v_gene: TRBV29-1; CDR3aa: CSVEGVGQGVYGTDTQYF; CDR3nt: TGCAGCGTTGAAGGAGTGGGACAGGGGGTTTACGGCACAGATACGCAGTATTTT
j_gene: TRBJ2-3; abundance: -; d_gene: TRBD2; v_gene: TRBV10-3; CDR3aa: CAIRGGGLEETQYF; CDR3nt: TGTGCCATCAGAGGAGGAGGACTAGAAGAGACGCAGTATTTT